This entry features one T cell receptor (beta chain) sequence. There is no known antigen for this receptor. No much larger clonotype is one base removed from it; base qualities were not supplied. This sample was included in a study of vaccination effects on CD4 cells after COVID-19 (dated by TCRdb to 2022 to 2024). Background for the entire study: To identify antigen-specific CD4+ T cell clonotypes by their expansion, the ViraFEST assay first stimulated PBMC with viral peptide pools and then applied TCR sequencing. The full study included roughly 11 COVID-19 convalescent patients and a few SARS-CoV-2-naive healthy vaccine recipients. The study compared SARS-CoV-2 spike-specific CD4+ TCR repertoires before and after mRNA vaccination in COVID-19 convalescent patients and infection-naive vaccine recipients. Participants received two doses of either the BNT162b2 or the mRNA-1273 mRNA SARS-CoV-2 vaccine. Cultures from other donors in the study were sequenced using the Oncomine TCR Beta short-read assay on an Illumina iSeq 100. A few million PBMC per well were cultured in IMDM with approximately 5% human AB serum, 10 IU/ml IL-2 and gentamicin, plus 10 ug/ml peptides. Results the study describes overall, beyond this receptor: The study was limited by a small number of convalescent patients and lacked early post-infection timepoints. Both infection-induced and vaccine-induced clones contracted markedly at late post-vaccination timepoints, which is consistent with waning T cell responses. In healthy vaccine recipients, vaccine-induced clones were almost all SARS-CoV-2 mono-reactive, with only 1 of 255 being cross-reactive with common cold coronaviruses.

After roughly 11 days of culture, CD4+ T cells were isolated with the EasySep CD4+ T cell isolation kit. The absence of prior SARS-CoV-2 infection in healthy vaccine recipients was confirmed by negative nucleocapsid antibodies before and after vaccination. On days 3 and 7, half of the culture medium was replaced with fresh IL-2-containing medium. Unless noted otherwise, every peptide stimulation condition was grown in triplicate wells. PBMC were separated from whole blood using Ficoll-Paque Plus gradient centrifugation and were then either cryopreserved at -140C or used fresh. The QIAamp micro DNA kit was used to extract genomic DNA from the cultured CD4+ T cells. Libraries were prepared through the immunoSEQ multiplex PCR assay. DNA from the cultured and isolated CD4+ T cells underwent TCR beta CDR3 sequencing. As for how the authors treated the data: Non-productive TCR sequences were discarded, and reads were trimmed to the CDR3 region, with only CDR3s of 7 or more amino acids retained. The MANAFEST web app was used to identify antigen-specific clonotypes by comparing expansion in peptide wells with expansion in reference cultures. To be called positive, a clone needed expansion at FDR<0.05 compared with the reference and with all other wells, an odds ratio greater than 5, and a frequency greater than 0.1% in two replicate wells. Cross-reactive clonotypes were defined as significantly expanded in SARS-CoV-2 spike wells and in at least one common cold coronavirus spike condition. Levenshtein distance calculated with the stringdist R package was used to assess CDR3 similarity, and unrooted trees were constructed with ape in R 3.6.1. TCRdb retrieved this table from immuneACCESS and kept in-frame rearrangements only. Not all clones are present; in checked studies, unresolved V genes account for under half, and no reason is known for the remainder. That table furnishes V, J and clone size, whereas the DNA furnished D and trimming. The sample has some 30,000 clones on record, around 70% of them singletons. The ten largest account for roughly 3.8% of the sample.

The receptor's source is a human donor who received a COVID-19 vaccine. This material consisted of CD4+ T cells from PBMCs cultured without peptide, taken before COVID-19 vaccination.

The CDR3 reads CASSSGLAGVRTDTQYF. The sequenced DNA is TGCGCCAGCAGCTCGGGACTAGCGGGGGTTCGCACAGATACGCAGTATTTT. This receptor chain uses TRBV5-1 and TRBJ2-3; 14 bases in the junction line up with TRBD2. The CDR3, from cysteine to phenylalanine, totals 17 residues. Only the CDR3 DNA stays, 51 bases, in frame from base 1. Unmatched junction bases come to 4, with V trimmed by 3 bases and J by 1 base. The germline V gene gives CDR1 as SGHRS and CDR2 as YFSETQ.